A selection of T cell receptor beta chains follows, all from one sample in a study of beta chain features in type 1 diabetes. This table comes from immunoSEQ multiplex PCR, and its TCRdb copy is limited to in-frame clones, with some not included. This table holds approximately 150,000 clones, 10% found once. The specimen sequenced was naive CD4+ T cells from blood. These TCRs come from a man aged 18 to 30 in good health. Each CDR3 is given with its conserved first and last residue. The D gene is left open where the match is weak. Clone size is shown for a subset of rows, as once, few, many or a class of expanded clone.

j_gene	len	abundance	v_gene	d_gene	CDR3aa	CDR3nt
TRBJ1-2	14	.	TRBV10-3	.	CAISESPGEYGYTF	TGTGCCATCAGTGAGAGTCCAGGGGAGTACGGCTACACCTTC
TRBJ1-2	13	.	TRBV30	TRBD1	CAWSAGTGVGYTF	TGTGCCTGGAGTGCCGGGACAGGGGTCGGCTACACCTTC
TRBJ2-3	14	few	TRBV7-3	TRBD2	CASSPGTSGGTQYF	TGTGCCAGCAGCCCAGGGACTAGCGGGGGAACGCAGTATTTT
TRBJ1-2	13	few	TRBV28	.	CASKEDSVDGYTF	TGTGCCAGCAAGGAAGACAGTGTGGATGGCTACACCTTC
TRBJ2-3	15	.	TRBV19	TRBD2	CASSWRGGETDTQYF	TGTGCCAGTAGTTGGCGGGGGGGCGAAACAGATACGCAGTATTTT
TRBJ2-3	16	few	TRBV5-1	TRBD2	CASSLGLAGGVDTQYF	TGCGCCAGCAGCTTGGGCCTAGCGGGGGGCGTAGATACGCAGTATTTT
TRBJ1-1	13	few	TRBV7-2	TRBD1	CASSLDRGGEAFF	TGTGCCAGCAGCTTAGACAGGGGAGGTGAAGCTTTCTTT
TRBJ2-6	14	few	TRBV2	.	CASREGSGANVLTF	TGTGCCAGCAGGGAGGGCTCTGGGGCCAACGTCCTGACTTTC
TRBJ2-7	15	.	TRBV5-1	TRBD2	CASSSLAGGTYEQYF	TGCGCCAGCAGCTCCCTAGCGGGGGGAACCTACGAGCAGTACTTC
TRBJ2-2	15	.	TRBV19	.	CASSPQSSNTGELFF	TGTGCCAGTAGTCCACAGAGTTCGAACACCGGGGAGCTGTTTTTT
TRBJ1-5	14	few	TRBV2	TRBD1	CASLPGQENQPQHF	TGTGCCAGCCTCCCGGGACAGGAGAATCAGCCCCAGCATTTT
TRBJ2-3	12	few	TRBV9	.	CASSVGGDTQYF	TGTGCCAGCAGCGTAGGCGGAGATACGCAGTATTTT
TRBJ1-4	14	.	TRBV7-9	TRBD1	CASSVGQGGEKLFF	TGTGCCAGCAGCGTTGGACAGGGCGGGGAAAAACTGTTTTTT
TRBJ2-7	14	many	TRBV29-1	.	CSVGNLGSLYEQYF	TGCAGCGTTGGTAACCTCGGTTCTCTCTACGAGCAGTACTTC
TRBJ2-7	14	.	TRBV6-5	TRBD1	CASRRDRSSFEQYF	TGTGCCAGCAGGCGGGACAGGTCAAGTTTCGAGCAGTACTTC
TRBJ1-1	16	.	TRBV18	.	CASSPRAEVMNTEAFF	TGTGCCAGCTCACCAAGGGCGGAGGTCATGAACACTGAAGCTTTCTTT
TRBJ2-7	13	.	TRBV5-6	TRBD1	CASKQGTSYEQYF	TGTGCCAGCAAACAGGGGACCTCCTACGAGCAGTACTTC
TRBJ2-7	17	once	TRBV6-1	TRBD1	CASSEAKGTGGSYEQYF	TGTGCCAGCAGTGAAGCGAAAGGGACAGGGGGCTCCTACGAGCAGTACTTC
TRBJ2-5	15	many	TRBV9	TRBD2	CASSRGTSWGQTQYF	TGTGCCAGCAGCCGGGGGACTAGCTGGGGGCAGACCCAGTACTTC
TRBJ2-3	16	many	TRBV5-1	.	CASSLSSRASTDTQYF	TGCGCCAGCAGCTTGAGTAGCAGGGCTAGCACAGATACGCAGTATTTT
TRBJ2-1	17	.	TRBV4-2	TRBD2	CASSQDLGRAPYNEQFF	TGTGCCAGCAGCCAAGATTTGGGGAGGGCCCCCTACAATGAGCAGTTCTTC
TRBJ1-2	16	.	TRBV6-5	.	CASSYSTPGGYVGYTF	TGTGCCAGCAGTTACTCGACTCCAGGCGGGTATGTTGGCTACACCTTC
TRBJ2-7	14	.	TRBV29-1	TRBD2	CSVTGLAFSYEQYF	TGCAGCGTTACCGGACTAGCGTTTTCCTACGAGCAGTACTTC
TRBJ1-1	14	.	TRBV7-2	TRBD1	CASSFQGARGEAFF	TGTGCCAGCAGCTTCCAGGGGGCGCGGGGTGAAGCTTTCTTT
TRBJ1-1	15	few	TRBV18	TRBD1	CASSPTGQGGTEAFF	TGTGCCAGCTCCCCCACGGGACAGGGTGGCACTGAAGCTTTCTTT
TRBJ2-7	12	few	TRBV5-4	.	CASSLGSLEQYF	TGTGCCAGCAGCTTGGGATCCCTAGAGCAGTACTTC
TRBJ2-1	17	few	TRBV18	.	CASSPDSQGGSYNEQFF	TGTGCCAGCTCACCAGATTCACAGGGCGGGTCCTACAATGAGCAGTTCTTC
TRBJ1-6	11	few	TRBV16	.	CASSRQGLLHF	TGTGCCAGCAGCCGTCAGGGCCTGCTCCACTTT
TRBJ1-5	15	.	TRBV2	TRBD1	CATQENRGDLQPQHF	TGTGCCACCCAGGAAAACAGGGGGGACCTTCAGCCCCAGCATTTT
TRBJ2-2	15	.	TRBV7-2	.	CASSSSRVRTGELFF	TGTGCCAGCAGCTCTTCCAGGGTTCGCACCGGGGAGCTGTTTTTT
TRBJ2-5	14	.	TRBV28	.	CASSLGGVQETQYF	TGTGCCAGCAGTTTGGGGGGAGTTCAAGAGACCCAGTACTTC
TRBJ2-3	20	few	TRBV5-4	.	CASSLLGYGRQAKWADTQYF	TGTGCCAGCAGCCTCCTGGGTTATGGCCGACAGGCAAAATGGGCAGATACGCAGTATTTT
TRBJ2-1	15	few	TRBV5-1	TRBD1	CASSWDRGRNNEQFF	TGCGCCAGCAGCTGGGACAGGGGGCGTAACAATGAGCAGTTCTTC
TRBJ2-5	13	.	TRBV6-5	.	CASSRQQEETQYF	TGTGCCAGCAGTAGACAACAAGAAGAGACCCAGTACTTC
TRBJ1-3	17	.	TRBV10-3	TRBD1	CAIGGQGTFSSGNTIYF	TGTGCCATCGGGGGACAGGGGACATTCAGCTCTGGAAACACCATATATTTT
TRBJ1-2	15	.	TRBV19	TRBD1	CASIRGTDPNYGYTF	TGTGCCAGTATCCGAGGGACAGATCCTAACTATGGCTACACCTTC
TRBJ2-1	15	many	TRBV5-4	TRBD2	CASSLDRGGYNEQFF	TGTGCCAGCAGCTTGGATCGGGGGGGCTACAATGAGCAGTTCTTC
TRBJ2-3	15	few	TRBV27	TRBD1	CASKSRDRVTDTQYF	TGTGCCAGCAAATCTAGGGACAGGGTCACAGATACGCAGTATTTT
TRBJ1-3	13	.	TRBV7-2	TRBD1	CASSSGQGNTIYF	TGTGCCAGCAGCTCGGGACAGGGAAACACCATATATTTT
TRBJ2-1	16	.	TRBV7-2	.	CASSLVGQPGGNEQFF	TGTGCCAGCAGCTTAGTAGGTCAGCCCGGGGGCAATGAGCAGTTCTTC
TRBJ1-5	13	.	TRBV16	.	CASSQWGDQPQHF	TGTGCCAGCAGCCAATGGGGAGATCAGCCCCAGCATTTT
TRBJ2-7	13	.	TRBV28	.	CASSSGTLYEQYF	TGTGCCAGCAGTTCCGGGACACTCTACGAGCAGTACTTC
TRBJ1-2	12	few	TRBV6-6	TRBD1	CASTAQGDGYTF	TGTGCCAGCACCGCCCAGGGGGATGGCTACACCTTC